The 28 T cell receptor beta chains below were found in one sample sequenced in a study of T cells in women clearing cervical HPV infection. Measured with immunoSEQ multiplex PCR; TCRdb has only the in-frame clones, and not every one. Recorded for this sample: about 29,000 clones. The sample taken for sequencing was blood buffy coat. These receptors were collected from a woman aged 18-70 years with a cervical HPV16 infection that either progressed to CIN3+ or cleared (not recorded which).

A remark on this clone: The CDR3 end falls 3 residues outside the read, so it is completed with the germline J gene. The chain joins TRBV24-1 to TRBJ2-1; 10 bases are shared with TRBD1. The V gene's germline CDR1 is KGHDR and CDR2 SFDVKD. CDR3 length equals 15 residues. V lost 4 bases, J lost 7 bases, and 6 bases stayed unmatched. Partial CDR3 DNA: TGTGCCACCAGTGACCCCGGGACAGGGGTTAATGAG. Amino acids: CATSDPGTGVNE. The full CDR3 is CATSDPGTGVNEQFF.

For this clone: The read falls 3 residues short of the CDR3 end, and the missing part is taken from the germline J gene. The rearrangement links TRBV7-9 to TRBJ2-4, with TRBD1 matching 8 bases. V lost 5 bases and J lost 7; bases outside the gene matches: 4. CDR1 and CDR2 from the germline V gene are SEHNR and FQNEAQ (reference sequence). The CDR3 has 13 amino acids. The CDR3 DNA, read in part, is TGTGCCAGCAGCCCGACAGGGGCGAACATT. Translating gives CASSPTGANI. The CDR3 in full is CASSPTGANIQYF.

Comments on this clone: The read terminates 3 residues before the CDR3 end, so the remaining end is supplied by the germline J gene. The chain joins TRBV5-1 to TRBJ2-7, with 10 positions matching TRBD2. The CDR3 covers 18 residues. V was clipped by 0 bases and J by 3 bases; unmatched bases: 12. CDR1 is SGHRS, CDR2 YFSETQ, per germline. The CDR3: CASSLEAPGLANFYEQYF. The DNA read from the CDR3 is TGCGCCAGCAGCTTGGAAGCCCCGGGACTAGCGAATTTCTACGAG.

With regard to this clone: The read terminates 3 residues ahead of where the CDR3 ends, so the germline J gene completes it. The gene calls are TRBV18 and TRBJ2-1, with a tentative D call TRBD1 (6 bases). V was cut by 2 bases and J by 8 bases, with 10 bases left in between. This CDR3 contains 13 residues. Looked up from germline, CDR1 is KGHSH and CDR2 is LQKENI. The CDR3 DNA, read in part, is TGTGCCAGCTCACCATACAGGGTTGATGAG. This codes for CASSPYRVDE. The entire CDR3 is CASSPYRVDEQFF.

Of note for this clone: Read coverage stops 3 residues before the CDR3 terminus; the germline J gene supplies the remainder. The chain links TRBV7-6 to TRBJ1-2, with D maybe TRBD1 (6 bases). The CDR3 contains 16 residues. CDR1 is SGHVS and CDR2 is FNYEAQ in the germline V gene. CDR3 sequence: CASSLRGPSSYNDYTF. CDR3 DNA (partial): TGTGCCAGCAGCTTGCGGGGGCCGAGCTCCTACAATGAC.

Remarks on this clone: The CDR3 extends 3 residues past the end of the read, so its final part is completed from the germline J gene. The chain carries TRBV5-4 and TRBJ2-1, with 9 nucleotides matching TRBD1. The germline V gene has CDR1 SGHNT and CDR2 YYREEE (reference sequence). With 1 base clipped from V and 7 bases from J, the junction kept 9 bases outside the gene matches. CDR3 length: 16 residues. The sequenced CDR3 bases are TGTGCCAGCAGCTTGTCACAGGGGGCGCGGGGGAATGAG. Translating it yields CASSLSQGARGNE. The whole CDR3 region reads CASSLSQGARGNEQFF.

CDR3 bases read: TGTGCCAGTAGTGCACAGACAGGATACTATGGC. Translation: CASSAQTGYYG. The complete CDR3 protein is CASSAQTGYYGYTF. The chain is built from TRBV19 and TRBJ1-2; the D gene is possibly TRBD1 (6 bases). The read is 3 residues too short to cover the CDR3 end, so that end is filled in from the germline J gene. V was trimmed by 5 bases and J by 3 bases, leaving 13 bases between them. Germline CDR1 reads LNHDA; CDR2 reads SQIVND (reference sequence). This CDR3 comprises 14 residues.

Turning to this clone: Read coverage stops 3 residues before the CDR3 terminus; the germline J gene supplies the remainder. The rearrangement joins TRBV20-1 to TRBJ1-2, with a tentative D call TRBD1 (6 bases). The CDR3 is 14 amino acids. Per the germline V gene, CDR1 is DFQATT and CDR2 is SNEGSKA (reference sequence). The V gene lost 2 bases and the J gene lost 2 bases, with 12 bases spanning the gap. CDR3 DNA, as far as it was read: TGCAGTGCTAGACCTCCGGGACAAAACTATGGC. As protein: CSARPPGQNYG. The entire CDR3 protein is CSARPPGQNYGYTF.

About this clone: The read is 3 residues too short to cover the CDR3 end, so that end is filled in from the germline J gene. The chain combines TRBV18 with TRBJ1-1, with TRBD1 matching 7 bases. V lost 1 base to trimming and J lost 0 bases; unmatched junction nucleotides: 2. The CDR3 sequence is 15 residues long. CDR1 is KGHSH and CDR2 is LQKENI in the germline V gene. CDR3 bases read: TGTGCCAGCTCACCACAAGGACAGGTGAACACTGAA. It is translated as CASSPQGQVNTE. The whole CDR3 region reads CASSPQGQVNTEAFF. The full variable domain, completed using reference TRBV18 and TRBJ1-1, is NAGVMQNPRHLVRRRGQEARLRCSPMKGHSHVYWYRQLPEEGLKFMVYLQKENIIDESGMPKERFSAEFPKEGPSILRIQQVVRGDSAAYFCASSPQGQVNTEAFFGQGTRLTVV.

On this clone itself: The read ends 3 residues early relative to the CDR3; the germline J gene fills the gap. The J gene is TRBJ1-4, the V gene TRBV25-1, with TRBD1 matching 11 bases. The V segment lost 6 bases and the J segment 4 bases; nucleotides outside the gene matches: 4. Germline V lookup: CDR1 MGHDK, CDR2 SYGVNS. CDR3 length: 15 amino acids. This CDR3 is CASSRDRGYNEKLFF. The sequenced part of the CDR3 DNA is TGTGCCAGCAGCCGGGACAGGGGGTATAATGAAAAA.

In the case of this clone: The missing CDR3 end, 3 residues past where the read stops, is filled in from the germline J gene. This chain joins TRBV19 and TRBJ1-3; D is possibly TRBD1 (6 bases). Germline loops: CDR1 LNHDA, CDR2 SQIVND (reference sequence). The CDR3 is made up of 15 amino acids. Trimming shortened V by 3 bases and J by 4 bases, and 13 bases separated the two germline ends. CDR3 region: CASSILTGSGNTIYF. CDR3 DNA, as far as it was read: TGTGCCAGTAGTATCCTCACAGGGTCAGGAAACACC.

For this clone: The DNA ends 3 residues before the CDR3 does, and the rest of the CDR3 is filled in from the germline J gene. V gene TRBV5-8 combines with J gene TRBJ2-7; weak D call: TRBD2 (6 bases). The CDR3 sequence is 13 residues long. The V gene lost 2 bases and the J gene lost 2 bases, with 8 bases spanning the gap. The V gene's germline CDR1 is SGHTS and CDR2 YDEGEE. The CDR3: CASSFGTAYEQYF. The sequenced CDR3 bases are TGTGCCAGCAGCTTCGGGACTGCCTACGAG.

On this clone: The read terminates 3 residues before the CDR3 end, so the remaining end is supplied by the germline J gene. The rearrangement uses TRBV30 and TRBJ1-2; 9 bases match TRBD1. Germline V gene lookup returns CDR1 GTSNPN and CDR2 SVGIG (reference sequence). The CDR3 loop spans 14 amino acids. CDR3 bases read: TGTGCCTGGAGTGTAATACAGGGGGCGATCGGC. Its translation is CAWSVIQGAIG. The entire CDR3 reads CAWSVIQGAIGYTF. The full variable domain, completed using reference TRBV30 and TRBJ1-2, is SQTIHQWPATLVQPVGSPLSLECTVEGTSNPNLYWYRQAAGRGLQLLFYSVGIGQISSEVPQNLSASRPQDRQFILSSKKLLLSDSGFYLCAWSVIQGAIGYTFGSGTRLTVV.

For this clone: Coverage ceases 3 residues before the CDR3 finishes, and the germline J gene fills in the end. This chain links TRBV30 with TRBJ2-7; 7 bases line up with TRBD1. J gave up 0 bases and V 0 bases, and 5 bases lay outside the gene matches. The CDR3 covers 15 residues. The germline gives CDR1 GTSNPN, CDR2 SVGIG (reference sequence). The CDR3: CAWSVPGTASYEQYF. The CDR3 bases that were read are TGTGCCTGGAGTGTCCCCGGGACAGCCTCCTACGAG. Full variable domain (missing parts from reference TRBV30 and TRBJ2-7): SQTIHQWPATLVQPVGSPLSLECTVEGTSNPNLYWYRQAAGRGLQLLFYSVGIGQISSEVPQNLSASRPQDRQFILSSKKLLLSDSGFYLCAWSVPGTASYEQYFGPGTRLTVT.

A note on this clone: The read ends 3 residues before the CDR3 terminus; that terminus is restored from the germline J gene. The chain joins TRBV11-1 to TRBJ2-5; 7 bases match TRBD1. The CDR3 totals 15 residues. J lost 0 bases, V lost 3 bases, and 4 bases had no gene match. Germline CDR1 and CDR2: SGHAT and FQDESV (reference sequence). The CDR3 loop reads CASSLGTGDQETQYF. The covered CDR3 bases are TGTGCCAGCAGCTTGGGAACAGGGGACCAAGAGACC.

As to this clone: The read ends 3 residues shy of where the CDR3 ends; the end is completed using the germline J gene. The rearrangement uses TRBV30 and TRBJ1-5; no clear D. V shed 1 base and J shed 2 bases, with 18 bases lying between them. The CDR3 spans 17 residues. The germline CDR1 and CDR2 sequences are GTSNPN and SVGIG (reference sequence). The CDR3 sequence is CAWSAPSKGIGNQPQHF. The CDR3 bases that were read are TGTGCCTGGAGTGCTCCCTCCAAAGGTATTGGCAATCAGCCC.

The CDR3 spells CASSSGPLEGYTF. CDR3 DNA (partial): TGTGCCAGCAGCTCAGGGCCTTTAGAAGGC. The V call is TRBV7-9, the J call TRBJ1-2; TRBD1 might be the D (5 bases). The read ends 3 residues before the CDR3 terminus; that terminus is restored from the germline J gene. Germline loops: CDR1 SEHNR, CDR2 FQNEAQ (reference sequence). The CDR3 is made up of 13 amino acids.

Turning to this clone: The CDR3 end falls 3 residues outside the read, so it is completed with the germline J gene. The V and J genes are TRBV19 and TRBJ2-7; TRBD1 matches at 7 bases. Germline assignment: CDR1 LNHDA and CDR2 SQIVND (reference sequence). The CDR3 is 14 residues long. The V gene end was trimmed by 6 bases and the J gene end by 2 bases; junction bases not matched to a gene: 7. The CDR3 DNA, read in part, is TGTGCCAGTAGCCCCGGGACAGCCCCCTACGAG. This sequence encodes CASSPGTAPYE. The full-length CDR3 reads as CASSPGTAPYEQYF.

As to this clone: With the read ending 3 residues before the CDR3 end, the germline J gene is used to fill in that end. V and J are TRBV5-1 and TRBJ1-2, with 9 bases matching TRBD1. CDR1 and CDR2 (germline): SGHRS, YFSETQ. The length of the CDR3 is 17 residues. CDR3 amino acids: CASHWGGTGGAGSGYTF. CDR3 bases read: TGCGCCAGCCACTGGGGGGGCACAGGGGGCGCTGGAAGCGGC.

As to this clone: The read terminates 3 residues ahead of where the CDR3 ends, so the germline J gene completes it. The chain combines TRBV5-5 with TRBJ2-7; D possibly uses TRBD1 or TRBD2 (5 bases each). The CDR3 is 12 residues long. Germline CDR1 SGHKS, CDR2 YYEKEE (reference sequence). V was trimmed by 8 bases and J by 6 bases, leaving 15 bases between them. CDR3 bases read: TGTGCCAGTCGACAGTCCGAGGGCGAG. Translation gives CASRQSEGE. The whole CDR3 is CASRQSEGEQYF. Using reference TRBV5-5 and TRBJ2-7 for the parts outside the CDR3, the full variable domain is DAGVTQSPTHLIKTRGQQVTLRCSPISGHKSVSWYQQVLGQGPQFIFQYYEKEERGRGNFPDRFSARQFPNYSSELNVNALLLGDSALYLCASRQSEGEQYFGPGTRLTVT.

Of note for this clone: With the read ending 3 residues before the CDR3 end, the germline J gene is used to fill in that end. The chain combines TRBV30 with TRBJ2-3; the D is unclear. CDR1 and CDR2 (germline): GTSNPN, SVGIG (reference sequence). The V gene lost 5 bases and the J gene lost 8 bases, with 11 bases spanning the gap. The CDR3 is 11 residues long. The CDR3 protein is CAWRDRTTQYF. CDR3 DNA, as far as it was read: TGTGCCTGGCGAGATAGAACTACG.

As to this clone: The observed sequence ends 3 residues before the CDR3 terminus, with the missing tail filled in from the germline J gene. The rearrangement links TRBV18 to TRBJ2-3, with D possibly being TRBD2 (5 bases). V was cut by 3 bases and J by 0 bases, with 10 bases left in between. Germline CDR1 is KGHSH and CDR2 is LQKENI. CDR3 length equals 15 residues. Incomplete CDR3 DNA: TGTGCCAGCTCACCGACCGCGGGCAGCACAGATACG. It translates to CASSPTAGSTDT. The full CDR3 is CASSPTAGSTDTQYF.

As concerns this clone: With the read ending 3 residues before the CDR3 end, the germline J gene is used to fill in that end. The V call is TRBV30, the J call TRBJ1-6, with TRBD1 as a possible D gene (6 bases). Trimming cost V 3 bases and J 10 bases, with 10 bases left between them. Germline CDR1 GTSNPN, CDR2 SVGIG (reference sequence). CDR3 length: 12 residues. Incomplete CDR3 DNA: TGTGCCTGGAGACAGGGTGGGTCACCC. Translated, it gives CAWRQGGSP. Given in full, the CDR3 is CAWRQGGSPLHF.

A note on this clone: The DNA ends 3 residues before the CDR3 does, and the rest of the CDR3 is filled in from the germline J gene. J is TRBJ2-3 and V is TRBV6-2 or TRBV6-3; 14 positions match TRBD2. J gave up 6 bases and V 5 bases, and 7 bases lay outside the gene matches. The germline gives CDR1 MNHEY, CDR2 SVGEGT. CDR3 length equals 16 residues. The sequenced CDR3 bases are TGTGCCAGCAGTCAGACTAGCGGGAGGGCCTCTGATACG. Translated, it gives CASSQTSGRASDT. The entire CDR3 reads CASSQTSGRASDTQYF.

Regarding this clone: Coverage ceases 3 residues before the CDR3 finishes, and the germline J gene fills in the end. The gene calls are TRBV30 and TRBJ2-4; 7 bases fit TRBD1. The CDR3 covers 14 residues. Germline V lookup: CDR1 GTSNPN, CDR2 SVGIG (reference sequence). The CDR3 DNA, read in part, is TGTGCCTGGACCGAGACAGGGCCCGGCTATGGT. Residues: CAWTETGPGYG. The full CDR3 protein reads CAWTETGPGYGQYF.

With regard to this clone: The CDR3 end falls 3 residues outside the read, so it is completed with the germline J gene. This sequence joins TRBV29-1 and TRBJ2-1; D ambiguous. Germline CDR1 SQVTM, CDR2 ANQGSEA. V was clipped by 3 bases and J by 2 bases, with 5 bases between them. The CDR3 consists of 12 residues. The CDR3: CSVDWPYNEQFF. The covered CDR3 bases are TGCAGCGTTGACTGGCCCTACAATGAG.

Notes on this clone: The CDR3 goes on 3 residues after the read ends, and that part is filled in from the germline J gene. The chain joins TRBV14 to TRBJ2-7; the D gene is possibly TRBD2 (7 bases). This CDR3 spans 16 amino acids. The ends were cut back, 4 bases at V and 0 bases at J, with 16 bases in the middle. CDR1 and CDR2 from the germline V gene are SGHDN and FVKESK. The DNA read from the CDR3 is TGTGCCAGCAGCCCCGGTTGGGGGGGGCTCTCCTACGAG. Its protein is CASSPGWGGLSYE. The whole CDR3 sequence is CASSPGWGGLSYEQYF.

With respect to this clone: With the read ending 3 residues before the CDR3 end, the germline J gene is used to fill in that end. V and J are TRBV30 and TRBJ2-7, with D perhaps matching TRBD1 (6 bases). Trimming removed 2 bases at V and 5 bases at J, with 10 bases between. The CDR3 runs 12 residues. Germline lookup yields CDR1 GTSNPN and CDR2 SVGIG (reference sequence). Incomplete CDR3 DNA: TGTGCCTGGAGTAGGGGGATCCACGAG. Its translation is CAWSRGIHE. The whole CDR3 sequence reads CAWSRGIHEQYF.